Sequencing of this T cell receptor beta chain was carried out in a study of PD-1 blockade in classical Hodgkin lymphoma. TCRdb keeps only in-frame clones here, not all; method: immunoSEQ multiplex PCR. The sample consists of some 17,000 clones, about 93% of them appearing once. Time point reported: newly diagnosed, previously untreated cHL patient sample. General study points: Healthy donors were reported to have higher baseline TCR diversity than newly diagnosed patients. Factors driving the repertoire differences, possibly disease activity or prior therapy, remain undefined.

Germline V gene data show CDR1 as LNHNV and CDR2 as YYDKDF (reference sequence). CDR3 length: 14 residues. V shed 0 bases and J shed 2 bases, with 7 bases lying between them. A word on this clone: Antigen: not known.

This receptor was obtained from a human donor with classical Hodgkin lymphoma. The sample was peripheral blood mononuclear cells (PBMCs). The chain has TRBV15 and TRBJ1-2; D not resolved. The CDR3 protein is CATSRENLNYGYTF. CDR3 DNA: TGTGCCACCAGCAGAGAGAACTTAAACTATGGCTACACCTTC.